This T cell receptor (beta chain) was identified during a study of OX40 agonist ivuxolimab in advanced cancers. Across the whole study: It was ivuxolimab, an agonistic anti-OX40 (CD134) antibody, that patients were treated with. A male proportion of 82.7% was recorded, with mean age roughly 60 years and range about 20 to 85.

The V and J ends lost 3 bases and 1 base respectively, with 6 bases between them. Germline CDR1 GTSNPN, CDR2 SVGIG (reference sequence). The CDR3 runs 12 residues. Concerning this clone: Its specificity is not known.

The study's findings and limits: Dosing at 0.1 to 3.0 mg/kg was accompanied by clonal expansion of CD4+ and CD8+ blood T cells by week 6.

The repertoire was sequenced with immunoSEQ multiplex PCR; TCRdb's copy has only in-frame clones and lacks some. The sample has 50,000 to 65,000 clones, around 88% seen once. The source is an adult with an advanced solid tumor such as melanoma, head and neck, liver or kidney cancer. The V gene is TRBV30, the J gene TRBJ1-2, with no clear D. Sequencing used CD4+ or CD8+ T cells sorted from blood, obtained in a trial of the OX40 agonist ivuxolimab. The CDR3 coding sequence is TGTGCCTGGAGCCCGGATAACTATGGCTACACCTTC. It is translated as CAWSPDNYGYTF.